The T cell receptor beta chain under discussion was sequenced for a study of identifying expanded T cells in peripheral blood. Study conclusions and caveats: Roughly two-week clone count variance significantly increased as total template count grew. Over two and four weeks, about 15 and 19 clones changed, versus 1.2 between replicates.

Repertoires were generated with immunoSEQ multiplex PCR, while TCRdb's copy carries only in-frame clones and drops some. The sample has 85,000 to 90,000 clones; around 86% are singletons. Collection occurred without any documented infections or immune events in donors. This clone is a singleton in its sample. Its target is not known. The ends were cut back, 3 bases at V and 2 bases at J, with 11 bases in the middle. CDR1 is SGHNT, CDR2 YENEEA, per germline. The CDR3 loop spans 14 amino acids. The rearrangement uses TRBV11-3 and TRBJ2-7; D unresolved. This TCR came from a person between 18 and 75 years old in good health. Sequenced material: blood. CDR3 sequence (DNA): TGTGCCAGCAGCTTTTTAACGGGTGCCTACGAGCAGTACTTC. Its translation is CASSFLTGAYEQYF. The variable domain in full, with the rest retrieved from reference TRBV11-3 and TRBJ2-7, is EAGVVQSPRYKIIEKKQPVAFWCNPISGHNTLYWYLQNLGQGPELLIRYENEEAVDDSQLPKDRFSAERLKGVDSTLKIQPAELGDSAVYLCASSFLTGAYEQYFGPGTRLTVT.